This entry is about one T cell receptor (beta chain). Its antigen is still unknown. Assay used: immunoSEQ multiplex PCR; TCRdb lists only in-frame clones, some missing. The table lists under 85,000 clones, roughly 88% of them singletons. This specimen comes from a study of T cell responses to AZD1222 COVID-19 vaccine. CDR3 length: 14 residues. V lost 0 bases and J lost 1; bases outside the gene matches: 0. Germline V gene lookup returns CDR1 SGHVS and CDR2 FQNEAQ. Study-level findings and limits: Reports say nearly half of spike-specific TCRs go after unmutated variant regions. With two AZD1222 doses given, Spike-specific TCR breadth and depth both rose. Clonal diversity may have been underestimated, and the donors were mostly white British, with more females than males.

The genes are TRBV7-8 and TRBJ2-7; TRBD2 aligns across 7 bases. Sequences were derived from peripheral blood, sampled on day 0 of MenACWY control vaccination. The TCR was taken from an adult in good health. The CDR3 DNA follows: TGTGCCAGCAGCTTAGCTAGCGGGTCCTACGAGCAGTACTTC. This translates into CASSLASGSYEQYF.